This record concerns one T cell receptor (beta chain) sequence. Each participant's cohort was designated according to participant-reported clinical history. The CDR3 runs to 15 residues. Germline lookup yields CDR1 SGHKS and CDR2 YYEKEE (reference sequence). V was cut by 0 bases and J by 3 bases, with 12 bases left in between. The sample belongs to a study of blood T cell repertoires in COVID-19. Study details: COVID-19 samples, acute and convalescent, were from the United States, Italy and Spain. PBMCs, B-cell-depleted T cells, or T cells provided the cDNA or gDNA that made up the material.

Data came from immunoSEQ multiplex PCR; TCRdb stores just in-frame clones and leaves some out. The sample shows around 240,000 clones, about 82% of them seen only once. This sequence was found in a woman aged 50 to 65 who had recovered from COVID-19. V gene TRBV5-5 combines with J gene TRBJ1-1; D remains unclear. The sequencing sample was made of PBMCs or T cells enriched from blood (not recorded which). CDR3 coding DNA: TGTGCCAGCAGCTTGGGTCCGTTGGCGGACACTGAAGCTTTCTTT. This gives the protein CASSLGPLADTEAFF.